The TCR beta chain under discussion was sequenced for a study of blood T cell repertoires in COVID-19. The CDR3 totals 13 residues. The junction had 6 bases not matched to a gene; V was cut back by 6 bases and J by 6 bases. The germline CDR1 and CDR2 sequences are MRHNA and SNTAGT. Only in-frame clones appear in the TCRdb table, and some are missing; sequencing was by immunoSEQ multiplex PCR. The table shows 200,000 to 250,000 clones, with 84% occurring only once. The chain couples TRBV6-4 to TRBJ1-1; 8 bases fit TRBD1. The receptor comes from a woman in her 40s who had recovered from COVID-19. The specimen sequenced was peripheral blood. CDR3 sequence (DNA): TGTGCCAGCAGGGAAGGACAGGGCGCTGAAGCTTTCTTT. This codes for CASREGQGAEAFF.